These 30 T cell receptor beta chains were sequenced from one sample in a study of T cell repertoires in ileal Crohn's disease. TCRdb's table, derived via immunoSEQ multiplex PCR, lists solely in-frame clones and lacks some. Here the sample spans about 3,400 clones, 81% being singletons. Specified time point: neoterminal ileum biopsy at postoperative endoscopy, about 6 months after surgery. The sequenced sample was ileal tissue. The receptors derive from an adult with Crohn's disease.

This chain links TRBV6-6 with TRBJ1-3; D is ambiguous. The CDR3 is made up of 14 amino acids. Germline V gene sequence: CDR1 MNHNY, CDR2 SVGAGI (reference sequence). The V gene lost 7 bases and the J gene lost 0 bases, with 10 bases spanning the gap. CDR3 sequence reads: CASNQGSSGNTIYF. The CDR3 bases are TGTGCCAGCAACCAAGGGAGCTCTGGAAACACCATATATTTT.

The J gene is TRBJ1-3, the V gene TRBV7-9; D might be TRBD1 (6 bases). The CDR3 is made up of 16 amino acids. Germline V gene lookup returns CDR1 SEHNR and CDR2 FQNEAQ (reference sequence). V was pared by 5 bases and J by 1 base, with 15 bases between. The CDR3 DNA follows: TGTGCCAGCAGCCCTGGACAGCCGGTATCTGGAAACACCATATATTTT. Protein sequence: CASSPGQPVSGNTIYF.

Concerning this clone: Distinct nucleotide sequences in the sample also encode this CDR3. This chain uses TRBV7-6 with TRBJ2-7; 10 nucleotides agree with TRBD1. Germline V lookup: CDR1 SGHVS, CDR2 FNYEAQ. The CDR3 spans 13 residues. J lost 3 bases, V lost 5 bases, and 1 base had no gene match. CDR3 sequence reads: CASSRDRGYEQYF. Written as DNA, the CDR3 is TGTGCCAGCAGCAGGGACAGGGGCTACGAGCAGTACTTC.

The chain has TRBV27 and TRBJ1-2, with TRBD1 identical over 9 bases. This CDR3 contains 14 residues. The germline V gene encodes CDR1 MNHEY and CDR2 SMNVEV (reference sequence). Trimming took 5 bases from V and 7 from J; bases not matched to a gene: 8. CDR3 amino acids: CASSPGQGVFGYTF. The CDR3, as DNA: TGTGCCAGCAGTCCGGGACAGGGTGTGTTTGGCTACACCTTC.

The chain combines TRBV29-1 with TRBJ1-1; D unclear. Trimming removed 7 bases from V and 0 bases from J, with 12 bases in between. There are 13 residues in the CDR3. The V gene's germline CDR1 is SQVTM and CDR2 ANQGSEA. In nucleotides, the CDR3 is TGCAGCGGACTGGCGAGTCTGAACACTGAAGCTTTCTTT. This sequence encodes CSGLASLNTEAFF.

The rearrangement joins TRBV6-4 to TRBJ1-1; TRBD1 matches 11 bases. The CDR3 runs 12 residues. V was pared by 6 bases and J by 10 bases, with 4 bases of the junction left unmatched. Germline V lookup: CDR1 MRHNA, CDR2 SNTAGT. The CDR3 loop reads CASRGQGGRAFF. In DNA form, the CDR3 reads TGTGCCAGCAGGGGACAGGGGGGAAGAGCTTTCTTT.

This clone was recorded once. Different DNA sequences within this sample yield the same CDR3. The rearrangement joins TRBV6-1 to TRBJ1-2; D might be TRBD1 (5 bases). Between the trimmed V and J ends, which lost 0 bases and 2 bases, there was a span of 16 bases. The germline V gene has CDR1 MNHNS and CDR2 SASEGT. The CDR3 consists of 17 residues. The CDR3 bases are TGTGCCAGCAGTGAAGCGAACTACGGCAGGGTGAACTATGGCTACACCTTC. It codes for CASSEANYGRVNYGYTF.

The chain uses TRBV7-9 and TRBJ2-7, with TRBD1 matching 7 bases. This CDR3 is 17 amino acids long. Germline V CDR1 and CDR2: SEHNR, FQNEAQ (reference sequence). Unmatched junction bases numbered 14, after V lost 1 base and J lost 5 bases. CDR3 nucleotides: TGTGCCAGCAGCTTAGGAACGACAGGGTTCGACCTGGACGAGCAGTACTTC. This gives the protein CASSLGTTGFDLDEQYF.

The CDR3: CASSPSGQETQYF. The CDR3 DNA reads as TGTGCCAGCAGCCCTAGCGGCCAAGAGACCCAGTACTTC. The chain joins TRBV9 to TRBJ2-5, with 7 bases lining up with TRBD2. J gave up 1 base and V 4 bases, and 1 base lay outside the gene matches. The CDR3 spans 13 residues. CDR1 and CDR2 (germline): SGDLS, YYNGEE.

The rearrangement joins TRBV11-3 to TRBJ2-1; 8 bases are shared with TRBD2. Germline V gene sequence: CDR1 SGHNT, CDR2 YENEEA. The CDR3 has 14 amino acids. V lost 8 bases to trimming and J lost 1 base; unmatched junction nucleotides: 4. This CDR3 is CASGRGASYNEQFF. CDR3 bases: TGTGCCAGCGGGCGGGGGGCTTCCTACAATGAGCAGTTCTTC.

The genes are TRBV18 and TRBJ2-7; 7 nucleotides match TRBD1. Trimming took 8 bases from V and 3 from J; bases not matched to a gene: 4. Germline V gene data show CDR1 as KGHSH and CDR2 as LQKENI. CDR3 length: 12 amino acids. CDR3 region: CASGTDHYEQYF. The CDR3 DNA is TGTGCCAGCGGGACAGACCACTACGAGCAGTACTTC.

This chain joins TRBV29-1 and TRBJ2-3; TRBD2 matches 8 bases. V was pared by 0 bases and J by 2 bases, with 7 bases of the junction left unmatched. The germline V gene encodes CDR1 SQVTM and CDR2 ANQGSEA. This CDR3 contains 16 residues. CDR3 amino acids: CSVEEGNSGATDTQYF. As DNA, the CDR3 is TGCAGCGTTGAAGAGGGGAATAGCGGGGCCACAGATACGCAGTATTTT.

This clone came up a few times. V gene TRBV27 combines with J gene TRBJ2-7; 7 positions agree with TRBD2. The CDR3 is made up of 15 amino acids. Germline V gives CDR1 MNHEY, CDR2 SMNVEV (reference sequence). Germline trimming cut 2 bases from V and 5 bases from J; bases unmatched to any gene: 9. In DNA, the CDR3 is TGTGCCAGCAGTTTAACTGGACTAGTCCGGGACGAGCAGTACTTC. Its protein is CASSLTGLVRDEQYF.

The CDR3, as DNA: TGTGCCAGCAGCCAATTAGGAGATAGGGGCGAGCAGTACTTC. It yields the protein CASSQLGDRGEQYF. V usage is TRBV11-2 and J usage is TRBJ2-7; possibly TRBD1 for D (5 bases). Germline CDR1 is SGHAT and CDR2 is FQNNGV. The germline V and J ends were trimmed by 5 bases and 6 bases, with 17 bases remaining between them. The CDR3 has 14 amino acids. Drawing the rest from reference TRBV11-2 and TRBJ2-7, the complete variable domain is EAGVAQSPRYKIIEKRQSVAFWCNPISGHATLYWYQQILGQGPKLLIQFQNNGVVDDSQLPKDRFSAERLKGVDSTLKIQPAKLEDSAVYLCASSQLGDRGEQYFGPGTRLTVT.

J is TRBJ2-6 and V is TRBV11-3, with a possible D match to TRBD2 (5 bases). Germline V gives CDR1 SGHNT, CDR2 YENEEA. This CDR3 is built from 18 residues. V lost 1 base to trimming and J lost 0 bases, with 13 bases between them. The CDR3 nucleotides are TGTGCCAGCAGCTTAGGCCGGGGATTTAGCTCTGGGGCCAACGTCCTGACTTTC. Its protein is CASSLGRGFSSGANVLTF.

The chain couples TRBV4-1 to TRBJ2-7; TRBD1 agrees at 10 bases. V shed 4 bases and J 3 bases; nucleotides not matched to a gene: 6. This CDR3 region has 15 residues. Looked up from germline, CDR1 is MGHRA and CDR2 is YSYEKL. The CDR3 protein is CASSRLDRGDYEQYF. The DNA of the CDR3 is TGCGCCAGCAGCCGCTTGGACAGGGGGGACTACGAGCAGTACTTC.

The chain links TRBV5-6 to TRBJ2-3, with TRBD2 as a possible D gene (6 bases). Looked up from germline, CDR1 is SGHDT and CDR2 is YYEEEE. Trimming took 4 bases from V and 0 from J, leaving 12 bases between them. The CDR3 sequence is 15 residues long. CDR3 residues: CASSRTILSTDTQYF. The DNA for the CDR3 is TGTGCCAGCAGCCGGACTATTCTTAGCACAGATACGCAGTATTTT.

The CDR3 sequence is CASSTGGTSSSYEQYF. DNA for the CDR3: TGCGCCAGCAGCACTGGCGGGACTTCAAGCTCCTACGAGCAGTACTTC. The rearrangement links TRBV5-1 to TRBJ2-7, with D possibly TRBD2 on 6 matching bases. V lost 4 bases and J lost 0, with 17 bases in between. Germline values: CDR1 SGHRS, CDR2 YFSETQ. The CDR3 runs 16 residues.

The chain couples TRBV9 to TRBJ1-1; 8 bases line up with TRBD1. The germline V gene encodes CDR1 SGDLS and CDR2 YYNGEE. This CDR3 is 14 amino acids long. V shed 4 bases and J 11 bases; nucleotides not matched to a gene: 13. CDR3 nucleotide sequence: TGTGCCAGCAGCTCCTCGGGACAGGCAAAGGGGGCTTTCTTT. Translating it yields CASSSSGQAKGAFF.

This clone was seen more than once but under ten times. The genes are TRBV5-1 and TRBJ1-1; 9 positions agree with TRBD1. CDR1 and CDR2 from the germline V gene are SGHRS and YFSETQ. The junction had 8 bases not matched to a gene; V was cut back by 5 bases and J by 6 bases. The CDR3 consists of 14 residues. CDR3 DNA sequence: TGCGCCAGCAGAGAAGGGACAGGGTCCCCTGAAGCTTTCTTT. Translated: CASREGTGSPEAFF.

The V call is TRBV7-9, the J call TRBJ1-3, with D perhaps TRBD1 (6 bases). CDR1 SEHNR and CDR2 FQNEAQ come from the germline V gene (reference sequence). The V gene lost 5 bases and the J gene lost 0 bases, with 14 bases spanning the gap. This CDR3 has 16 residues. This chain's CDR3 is CASSQGQPSSGNTIYF. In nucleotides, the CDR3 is TGTGCCAGCAGCCAAGGACAGCCCAGCTCTGGAAACACCATATATTTT.

The CDR3 DNA is TGTGCCAGCAGAGCCCAAGGGGGTAGCTTAGGGCTTGTGAAGGACACTGAAGCTTTCTTT. This codes for CASRAQGGSLGLVKDTEAFF. The J gene is TRBJ1-1, the V gene TRBV27; TRBD1 is a possible D gene (6 bases). The germline V gene has CDR1 MNHEY and CDR2 SMNVEV (reference sequence). There are 20 residues in the CDR3. Trimming removed 6 bases from V and 3 bases from J, with 32 bases in between.

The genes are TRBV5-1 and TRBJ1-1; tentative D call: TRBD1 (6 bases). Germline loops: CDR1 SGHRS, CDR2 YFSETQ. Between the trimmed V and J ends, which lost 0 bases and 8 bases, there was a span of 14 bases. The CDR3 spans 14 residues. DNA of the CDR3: TGCGCCAGCAGCTTGGCGGCAGGGGCTCTCGAAGCTTTCTTT. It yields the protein CASSLAAGALEAFF.

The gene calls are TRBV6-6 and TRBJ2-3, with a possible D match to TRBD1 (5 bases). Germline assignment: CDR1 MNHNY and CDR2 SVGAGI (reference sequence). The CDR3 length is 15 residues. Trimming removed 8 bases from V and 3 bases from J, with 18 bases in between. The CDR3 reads CASRPLGRQTDTQYF. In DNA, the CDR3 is TGTGCCAGCCGCCCTTTGGGGCGGCAGACAGATACGCAGTATTTT.

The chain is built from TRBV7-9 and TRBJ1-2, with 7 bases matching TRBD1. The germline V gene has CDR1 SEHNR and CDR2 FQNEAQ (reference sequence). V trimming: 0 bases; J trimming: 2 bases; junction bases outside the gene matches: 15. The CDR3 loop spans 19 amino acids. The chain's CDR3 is CASSLAGTVSTRLNYGYTF. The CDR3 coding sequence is TGTGCCAGCAGCTTAGCGGGGACAGTCTCTACCCGGTTAAACTATGGCTACACCTTC.

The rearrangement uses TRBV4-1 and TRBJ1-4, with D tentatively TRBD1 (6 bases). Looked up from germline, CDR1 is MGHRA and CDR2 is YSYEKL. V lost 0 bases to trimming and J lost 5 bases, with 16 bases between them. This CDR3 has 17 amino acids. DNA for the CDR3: TGCGCCAGCAGCCAAGATCAAGGAGGGGGACTAAATGAAAAACTGTTTTTT. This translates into CASSQDQGGGLNEKLFF.

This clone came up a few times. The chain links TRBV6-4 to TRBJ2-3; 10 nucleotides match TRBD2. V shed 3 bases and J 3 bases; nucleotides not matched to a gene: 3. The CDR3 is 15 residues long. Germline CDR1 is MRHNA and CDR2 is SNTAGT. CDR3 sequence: CASSDSSGGTDTQYF. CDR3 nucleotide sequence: TGTGCCAGCAGTGATTCTAGCGGGGGTACAGATACGCAGTATTTT.

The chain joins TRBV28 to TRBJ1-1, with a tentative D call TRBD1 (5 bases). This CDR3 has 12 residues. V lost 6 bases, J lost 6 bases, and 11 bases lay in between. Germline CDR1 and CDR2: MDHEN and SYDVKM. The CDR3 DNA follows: TGTGCCAGCAGCTTAGGGGCCCCTGAAGCTTTCTTT. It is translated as CASSLGAPEAFF.

The CDR3 is CASRGAGDRSYGYTF. The DNA for the CDR3 is TGTGCCAGCAGGGGGGCTGGGGACAGGTCATATGGCTACACCTTC. This chain uses TRBV6-5 with TRBJ1-2; TRBD1 aligns across 8 bases. This CDR3 comprises 15 residues. J was trimmed by 5 bases and V by 6 bases; bases with no gene match: 11. Per the germline V gene, CDR1 is MNHEY and CDR2 is SVGAGI.

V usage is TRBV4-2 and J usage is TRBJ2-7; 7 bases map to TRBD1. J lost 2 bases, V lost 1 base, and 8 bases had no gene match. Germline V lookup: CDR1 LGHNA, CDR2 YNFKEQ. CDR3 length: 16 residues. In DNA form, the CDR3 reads TGTGCCAGCAGCCAAGGTTTTGGGCAGGGGGCCTACGAGCAGTACTTC. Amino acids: CASSQGFGQGAYEQYF.